This TCR beta chain was retrieved from a study of blood T cells in healthy people across ages. Together with a sample-barcoded 5' primer, a J-beta primer mix was included in a second PCR lasting about 6 to 11 cycles. TCRdb reprocessed the 5' RACE reads via MiXCR and lists one record per CDR3 protein. The data hold 1.2 million to 1.5 million distinct CDR3 sequences, with approximately 60% observed a single time. General observations from the study: As age increased, TCR beta diversity per million T cells fell in a roughly linear fashion.

Of note for this clonotype: The target antigen is unknown.

The CDR3 contains 14 residues. Germline V CDR1 and CDR2: SGHTA, FQGNSA. The ends were cut back, 2 bases at V and 4 bases at J, with 10 bases in the middle. This rearrangement joins TRBV7-2 to TRBJ2-3; D remains ambiguous. The sample taken for sequencing was blood. The source is a man between 18 and 29 years old in good health. The chain's CDR3 is CASSLIRIADTQYF. CDR3 nucleotides: TGTGCCAGCAGCTTAATCCGAATAGCAGATACGCAGTATTTT.